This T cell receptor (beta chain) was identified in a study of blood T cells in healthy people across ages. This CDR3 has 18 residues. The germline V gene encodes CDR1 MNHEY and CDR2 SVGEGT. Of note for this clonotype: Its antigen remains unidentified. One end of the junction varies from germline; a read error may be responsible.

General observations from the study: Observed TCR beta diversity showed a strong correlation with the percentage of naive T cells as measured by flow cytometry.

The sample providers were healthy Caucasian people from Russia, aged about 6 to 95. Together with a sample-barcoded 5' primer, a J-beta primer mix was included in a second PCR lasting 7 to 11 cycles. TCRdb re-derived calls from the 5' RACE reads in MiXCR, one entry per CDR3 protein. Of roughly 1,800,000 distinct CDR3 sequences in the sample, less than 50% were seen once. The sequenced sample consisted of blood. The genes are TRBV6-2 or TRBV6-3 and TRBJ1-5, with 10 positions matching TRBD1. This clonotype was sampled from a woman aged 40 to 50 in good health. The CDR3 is CASSARDRGTYSSQPQHF. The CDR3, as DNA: TGTGCCAGCAGTGCCCGGGACAGGGGCACCTATAGCAGTCAGCCCCAGCATTTT.